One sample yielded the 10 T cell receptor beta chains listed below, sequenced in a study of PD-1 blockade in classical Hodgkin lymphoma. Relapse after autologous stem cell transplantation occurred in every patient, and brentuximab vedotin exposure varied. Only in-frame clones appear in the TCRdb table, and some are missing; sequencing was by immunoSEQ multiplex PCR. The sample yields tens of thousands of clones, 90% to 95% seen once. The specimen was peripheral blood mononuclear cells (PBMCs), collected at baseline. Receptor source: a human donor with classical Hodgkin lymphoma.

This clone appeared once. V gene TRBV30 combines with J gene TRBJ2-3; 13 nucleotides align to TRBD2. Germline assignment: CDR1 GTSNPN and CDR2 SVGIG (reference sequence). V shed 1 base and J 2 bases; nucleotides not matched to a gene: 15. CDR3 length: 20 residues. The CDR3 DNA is TGTGCCTGGAGTGCCTCCCGGACTAGCGGGAGAGGAGGGGCCACAGATACGCAGTATTTT. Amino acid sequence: CAWSASRTSGRGGATDTQYF.

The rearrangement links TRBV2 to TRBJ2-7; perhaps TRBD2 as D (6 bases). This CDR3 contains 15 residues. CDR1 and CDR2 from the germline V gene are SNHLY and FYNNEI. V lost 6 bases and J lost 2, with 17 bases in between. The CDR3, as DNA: TGTGCCAGCAGCGCCCGGGGGACGCCCCCCTACGAGCAGTACTTC. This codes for CASSARGTPPYEQYF.

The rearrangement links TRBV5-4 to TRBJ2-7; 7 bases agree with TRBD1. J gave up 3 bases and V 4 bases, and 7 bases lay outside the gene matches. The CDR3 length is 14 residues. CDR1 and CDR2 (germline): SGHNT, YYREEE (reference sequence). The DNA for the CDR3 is TGTGCCAGCAGCGACACCGGGACAGACTACGAGCAGTACTTC. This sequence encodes CASSDTGTDYEQYF.

CDR3 amino acids: CASSIGWGANQPQHF. CDR3 bases: TGTGCCAGTAGTATAGGATGGGGGGCGAATCAGCCCCAGCATTTT. V usage is TRBV19 and J usage is TRBJ1-5; the D gene is possibly TRBD1 (6 bases). Trimming took off 1 base at V and 4 bases at J, with 11 bases between the two ends. The CDR3 runs to 15 residues. Germline-derived CDR1 and CDR2 are LNHDA and SQIVND (reference sequence). The full variable domain, its missing parts supplied by reference TRBV19 and TRBJ1-5, is DGGITQSPKYLFRKEGQNVTLSCEQNLNHDAMYWYRQDPGQGLRLIYYSQIVNDFQKGDIAEGYSVSREKKESFPLTVTSAQKNPTAFYLCASSIGWGANQPQHFGDGTRLSIL.

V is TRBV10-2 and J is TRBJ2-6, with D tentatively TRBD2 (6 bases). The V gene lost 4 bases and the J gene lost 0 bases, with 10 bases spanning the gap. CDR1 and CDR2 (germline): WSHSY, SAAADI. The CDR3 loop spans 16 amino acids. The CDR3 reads CASSVGGHSGANVLTF. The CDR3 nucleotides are TGCGCCAGCAGTGTTGGAGGGCACTCTGGGGCCAACGTCCTGACTTTC.

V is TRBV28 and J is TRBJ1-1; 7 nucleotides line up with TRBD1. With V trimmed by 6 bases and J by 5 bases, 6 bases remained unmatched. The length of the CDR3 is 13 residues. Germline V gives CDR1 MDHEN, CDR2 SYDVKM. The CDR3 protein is CASSRDRRTEAFF. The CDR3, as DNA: TGTGCCAGCAGCCGGGACAGAAGGACTGAAGCTTTCTTT.

The DNA of the CDR3 is TGTGCCAGCAGCCAGCACAAGAGATATGGCTACACCTTC. This gives the protein CASSQHKRYGYTF. The chain has TRBV7-8 and TRBJ1-2; D is ambiguous. The CDR3 runs to 13 residues. Germline assignment: CDR1 SGHVS and CDR2 FQNEAQ. Deletions cut 5 bases from V and 5 bases from J, with 12 bases between.

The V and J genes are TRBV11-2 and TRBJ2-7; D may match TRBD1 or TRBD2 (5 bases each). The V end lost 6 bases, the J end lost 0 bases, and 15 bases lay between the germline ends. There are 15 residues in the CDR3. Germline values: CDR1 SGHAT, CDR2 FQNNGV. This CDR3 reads CASRKSRDLSYEQYF. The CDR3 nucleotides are TGTGCCAGCAGGAAATCCCGGGACCTCTCCTACGAGCAGTACTTC.

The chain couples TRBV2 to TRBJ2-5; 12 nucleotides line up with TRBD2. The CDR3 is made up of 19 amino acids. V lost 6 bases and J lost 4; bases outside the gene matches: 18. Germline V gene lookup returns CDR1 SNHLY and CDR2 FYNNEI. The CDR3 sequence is CASREGQASGGAVGETQYF. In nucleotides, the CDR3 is TGTGCCAGCAGAGAGGGGCAGGCTAGCGGGGGGGCCGTAGGAGAGACCCAGTACTTC.

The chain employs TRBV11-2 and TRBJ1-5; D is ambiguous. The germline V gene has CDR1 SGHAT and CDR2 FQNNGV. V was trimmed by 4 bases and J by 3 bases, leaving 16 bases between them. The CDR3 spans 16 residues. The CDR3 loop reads CASSSYPNGPNQPQHF. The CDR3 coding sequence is TGTGCCAGCAGCTCATATCCTAACGGTCCCAATCAGCCCCAGCATTTT.